The 14 T cell receptor beta chains in this list originate from one sample, sequenced in a study of post-analysis software for immune sequencing data. General observations from the study: TRBV segments more frequent in patients than in controls numbered five and included TRBV5-6, TRBV5-1 and TRBV20-1.

These receptors have no known antigen. Presence of unique molecular identifiers characterized the TCR beta cDNA libraries. TCRdb fed the PCR reads into MiXCR, producing one record per CDR3 protein. The table records 550,000 to 700,000 distinct CDR3 sequences, roughly 45% of them present only once. Sequences were obtained from blood. Every receptor here comes from a girl aged 10-17 years with multiple sclerosis.

The genes are TRBV5-1 and TRBJ2-1, with 9 bases identical to TRBD1. V dropped 0 bases and J dropped 3; count of bases not matched to a gene: 7. CDR3 length: 17 amino acids. Germline V lookup: CDR1 SGHRS, CDR2 YFSETQ. Here the CDR3 reads CASSLVPDRGHYNEQFF. The CDR3 DNA reads TGCGCCAGCAGCTTGGTCCCGGACAGGGGCCACTACAATGAGCAGTTCTTC.

The gene calls are TRBV20-1 and TRBJ2-7, with TRBD2 matching 10 bases. CDR3 length: 13 amino acids. V trimming: 3 bases; J trimming: 7 bases; junction bases outside the gene matches: 6. CDR1 is DFQATT and CDR2 is SNEGSKA in the germline V gene (reference sequence). CDR3 region: CSASLAGAGEQYF. CDR3 bases: TGCAGTGCTAGCCTAGCGGGAGCTGGTGAGCAGTACTTC.

This chain links TRBV12-3 or TRBV12-4 with TRBJ2-3; D tentatively reads TRBD1 or TRBD2 (5 bases each). The CDR3 consists of 15 residues. V lost 6 bases, J lost 5 bases, and 18 bases lay in between. The CDR3 region has the DNA TGTGCCAGCAGCATAAAGAGGGGTACGGTAGATACGCAGTATTTT. Translation gives CASSIKRGTVDTQYF.

Note on this clonotype: A much more abundant neighbour one base away suggests this may be a read error. The chain uses TRBV13 and TRBJ1-5; D gene ambiguous. V lost 0 bases to trimming and J lost 5 bases, with 2 bases between them. From germline, CDR1 is PRHDT and CDR2 FYEKMQ (reference sequence). The CDR3 extends over 12 amino acids. CDR3 in amino acids: CASSLGYQPQHF. DNA of the CDR3: TGTGCCAGCAGCTTAGGGTATCAGCCCCAGCATTTT.

This clonotype occurred a few times. J is TRBJ2-1 and V is TRBV7-9; a weak D match, TRBD1 (6 bases). V lost 2 bases and J lost 4, with 18 bases in between. CDR3 length equals 17 residues. Germline CDR1 SEHNR, CDR2 FQNEAQ (reference sequence). The CDR3 here is CASSLPANNRVYNEQFF. The CDR3 DNA reads as TGTGCCAGCAGCTTACCCGCAAATAACAGGGTTTACAATGAGCAGTTCTTC.

This clonotype was seen a handful of times. This chain uses TRBV7-2 with TRBJ2-4; 13 bases match TRBD2. This CDR3 has 16 amino acids. Germline trimming cut 5 bases from V and 8 bases from J; bases unmatched to any gene: 9. From germline, CDR1 is SGHTA and CDR2 FQGNSA. CDR3 residues: CASSLPGLAGDDIQYF. The CDR3 DNA sequence: TGTGCCAGCAGCCTGCCCGGACTAGCGGGGGATGACATTCAGTACTTC.

V is TRBV9 and J is TRBJ1-1; D perhaps matches TRBD1 (5 bases). The CDR3 spans 16 residues. The germline V gene encodes CDR1 SGDLS and CDR2 YYNGEE. V shed 0 bases and J shed 1 base, with 13 bases lying between them. The CDR3 protein is CASSVGRGPRNTEAFF. CDR3 DNA sequence: TGTGCCAGCAGCGTAGGTAGGGGACCTCGGAACACTGAAGCTTTCTTT.

The chain is built from TRBV12-3 or TRBV12-4 and TRBJ2-1; tentatively, D is TRBD1 or TRBD2 (5 bases each). CDR3 length equals 15 residues. The ends were cut back, 3 bases at V and 8 bases at J, with 17 bases in the middle. The CDR3 is CASSFLEPLGDEQFF. The CDR3 DNA follows: TGTGCCAGCAGTTTCCTGGAGCCGTTGGGGGATGAGCAGTTCTTC.

The sample holds a few counts of this clonotype. The chain links TRBV7-9 to TRBJ2-1; weak D call: TRBD1 (6 bases). V was pared by 1 base and J by 15 bases, with 16 bases between. Germline CDR1 reads SEHNR; CDR2 reads FQNEAQ (reference sequence). The CDR3 sequence is 13 residues long. CDR3 nucleotides: TGTGCCAGCAGCTTAGGGGGCGACAGGTGGTCGTTCTTC. This sequence encodes CASSLGGDRWSFF.

This chain joins TRBV6-5 and TRBJ2-1, with 10 bases identical to TRBD2. The V segment lost 2 bases and the J segment 6 bases; nucleotides outside the gene matches: 4. Germline V gene lookup returns CDR1 MNHEY and CDR2 SVGAGI. The CDR3 has 15 residues. The CDR3 DNA sequence: TGTGCCAGCAGTTACGAGCGGGGGGGCCGCAATGAGCAGTTCTTC. Translation: CASSYERGGRNEQFF.

The chain has TRBV12-3 or TRBV12-4 and TRBJ1-5; no clear D. V lost 3 bases and J lost 6, with 6 bases in between. This CDR3 contains 12 residues. The CDR3 here is CASSFISQPQHF. Here the CDR3 DNA reads TGTGCCAGCAGTTTCATAAGTCAGCCCCAGCATTTT.

This clonotype appeared once. The chain combines TRBV6-5 with TRBJ1-1; a weak D match, TRBD1 (5 bases). CDR1 is MNHEY, CDR2 SVGAGI, per germline. This CDR3 region has 15 residues. The V end lost 2 bases, the J end lost 4 bases, and 14 bases lay between the germline ends. CDR3 sequence reads: CASSYKGFGGTEAFF. As DNA, the CDR3 is TGTGCCAGCAGTTACAAAGGGTTCGGGGGCACTGAAGCTTTCTTT.

The chain has TRBV7-2 and TRBJ2-4; 9 positions agree with TRBD2. The CDR3 has 17 residues. Germline V gene sequence: CDR1 SGHTA, CDR2 FQGNSA. The V segment lost 3 bases and the J segment 0 bases; nucleotides outside the gene matches: 6. The DNA for the CDR3 is TGTGCCAGCAGCTTCGGAGCGGGGGGAGCAGCCAAAAACATTCAGTACTTC. As protein: CASSFGAGGAAKNIQYF.

This clonotype was seen only a few times. The genes are TRBV6-6 and TRBJ2-3; 7 bases align to TRBD1. In germline, CDR1 is MNHNY, CDR2 SVGAGI (reference sequence). The ends lost 6 bases at V and 0 bases at J; junction bases unmatched: 12. This CDR3 contains 17 residues. CDR3 protein: CASSWGTVTSSTDTQYF. CDR3 in DNA: TGTGCCAGCAGCTGGGGGACAGTAACCTCTAGCACAGATACGCAGTATTTT.